The next 5 T cell receptor beta chains were all read from a single sample in a study of PD-1 blockade in classical Hodgkin lymphoma. This table comes from immunoSEQ multiplex PCR, and its TCRdb copy is limited to in-frame clones, with some not included. The table shows tens of thousands of clones, with around nine tenths occurring only once. The time point is: cycle 4 day 1 (C4D1), after more than five weeks of nivolumab. Relapse was seen in all patients after autologous stem cell transplantation, and brentuximab vedotin exposure was variable. The sequencing used peripheral blood mononuclear cells (PBMCs), collected before the fourth cycle of nivolumab. The receptors shown here come from a human donor with classical Hodgkin lymphoma.

The chain recombines TRBV18 with TRBJ2-3; 8 nucleotides align to TRBD1. J gave up 4 bases and V 4 bases, and 10 bases lay outside the gene matches. This CDR3 comprises 16 residues. Germline V gene sequence: CDR1 KGHSH, CDR2 LQKENI. CDR3 bases: TGTGCCAGCTCACAAGCTAGGACAGGGAGCCCAGATACGCAGTATTTT. Amino acids: CASSQARTGSPDTQYF.

The V and J genes are TRBV2 and TRBJ2-2; a possible D gene is TRBD2 (6 bases). The CDR3 length is 13 residues. V dropped 10 bases and J dropped 6 bases, with 15 bases sitting between them. CDR1 and CDR2 from the germline V gene are SNHLY and FYNNEI. The CDR3 DNA is TGTGCCATAAGGGAGGAGCCGGCCGGGGAGCTGTTTTTT. This codes for CAIREEPAGELFF.

The V gene is TRBV9, the J gene TRBJ2-2; 8 bases fit TRBD2. There are 17 residues in the CDR3. The germline gives CDR1 SGDLS, CDR2 YYNGEE. V dropped 3 bases and J dropped 3; count of bases not matched to a gene: 10. CDR3 nucleotides: TGTGCCAGCAGCGGGGGCCCGGGACTAGGTCACACCGGGGAGCTGTTTTTT. This gives the protein CASSGGPGLGHTGELFF.

The chain uses TRBV14 and TRBJ1-3; no clear D gene. The germline gives CDR1 SGHDN, CDR2 FVKESK. The CDR3 has 16 residues. V was trimmed by 0 bases and J by 2 bases, leaving 11 bases between them. The DNA for the CDR3 is TGTGCCAGCAGCCAAGATGGTAGGACCACTGGAAACACCATATATTTT. It translates to CASSQDGRTTGNTIYF.

This sequence joins TRBV4-1 and TRBJ2-2, with a possible D match to TRBD2 (5 bases). This CDR3 spans 18 amino acids. CDR1 and CDR2 (germline): MGHRA, YSYEKL. V was trimmed by 1 base and J by 4 bases, leaving 19 bases between them. The CDR3 here is CASSQVLGLPSFTGELFF. Here the CDR3 DNA reads TGCGCCAGCAGCCAAGTTCTCGGACTCCCTTCCTTCACCGGGGAGCTGTTTTTT.